These T cell receptor beta chains were read from a single sample in a study of blood T cells in healthy people across ages. TCRdb used MiXCR to reprocess the 5' RACE reads, holding one entry per CDR3 protein. The sample yields 700,000 to 950,000 distinct CDR3 sequences, around 46% seen once. The sequencing input was blood. These receptors all come from a woman in her sixties in good health. CDR3s include the opening cysteine and the closing phenylalanine or tryptophan. Each record gives: V gene, J gene, clone size, D gene, CDR3 DNA, CDR3 protein. A D gene is named only where the DNA matches it firmly. The size of a clone is reported for some rows only, either as once, few or many, or as a class for expanded clones.

>TRBV6-6|TRBJ2-7|few|TRBD1
TGTGCCAGCGGCCCTACAGGGGACTACGAGCAGTACTTC
CASGPTGDYEQYF
>TRBV6-1|TRBJ2-7|.|.
TGTGCCAGCAGAATAACAGGCGAGCGGTACTTC
CASRITGERYF
>TRBV7-2|TRBJ2-7|few|TRBD2
TGTGCCAGCAGCTTATCCGCTTCGGGACTATCCTACGAGCAGTACTTC
CASSLSASGLSYEQYF
>TRBV9|TRBJ2-3|.|.
TGTGCCAGCAGCGCGACCAGGGTCAGAGCAGATACGCAGTATTTT
CASSATRVRADTQYF
>TRBV6-2/TRBV6-3|TRBJ2-7|many|TRBD1
TGTGCCAGCAGACCACCGGGACAGGGCTCCTACGAGCAGTACTTC
CASRPPGQGSYEQYF
>TRBV15|TRBJ2-7|.|TRBD2
TGTGCCACCAGCCCATCTAGCGGCTCCAGCTCCTACGAGCAGTACTTC
CATSPSSGSSSYEQYF
>TRBV29-1|TRBJ2-7|.|.
TGCAGCGGTGGAAGGGGGTACGAGCAGTACTTC
CSGGRGYEQYF
>TRBV30|TRBJ2-7|few|TRBD1
TGTGCCTGGAGTAGCAGGGGGCAGGGTGAGCAGTACTTC
CAWSSRGQGEQYF
>TRBV25-1|TRBJ2-7|.|TRBD1
TGTGCCAGCAGTGAATTTAGGACAGGGGCTGGCGAGCAGTACTTC
CASSEFRTGAGEQYF
>TRBV25-1|TRBJ2-7|.|.
TGTGCCAGCAGGGAGGGGGAACGTGGAGGGCAGTACTTC
CASREGERGGQYF
>TRBV20-1|TRBJ2-5|.|TRBD2
TGCAGTGCAACACGCGGGACTAGCGGGACTAGGGAGACCCAGTACTTC
CSATRGTSGTRETQYF
>TRBV6-2/TRBV6-3|TRBJ2-1|.|.
TGTGCCAGCAGTAGACGGGTGACAGAGGACAATGAGCAGTTCTTC
CASSRRVTEDNEQFF
>TRBV7-9|TRBJ2-1|many|.
TGTGCCAGCAGCTTAGTCTTCTCGGAGGATGACTCCTACAATGAGCAGTTCTTC
CASSLVFSEDDSYNEQFF
>TRBV20-1|TRBJ2-1|.|TRBD1
TGCAGTGCTAGAGATGGACAGGGGCATTACAATGAGCAGTTCTTC
CSARDGQGHYNEQFF
>TRBV4-3|TRBJ1-2|.|.
TGCGCCAGCAGCCAAGAAGGGTCGATGGGGCCCCGTGGGGGCTACACCTTC
CASSQEGSMGPRGGYTF
>TRBV7-3|TRBJ2-1|.|TRBD2
TGTGCCAGCAGCTTACGGCTAGCGGGAGGGTCTAATGAGCAGTTCTTC
CASSLRLAGGSNEQFF
>TRBV29-1|TRBJ2-7|.|.
TGCAGCGTTGGGGAGGGGGCAATCGAGCAGTACTTC
CSVGEGAIEQYF